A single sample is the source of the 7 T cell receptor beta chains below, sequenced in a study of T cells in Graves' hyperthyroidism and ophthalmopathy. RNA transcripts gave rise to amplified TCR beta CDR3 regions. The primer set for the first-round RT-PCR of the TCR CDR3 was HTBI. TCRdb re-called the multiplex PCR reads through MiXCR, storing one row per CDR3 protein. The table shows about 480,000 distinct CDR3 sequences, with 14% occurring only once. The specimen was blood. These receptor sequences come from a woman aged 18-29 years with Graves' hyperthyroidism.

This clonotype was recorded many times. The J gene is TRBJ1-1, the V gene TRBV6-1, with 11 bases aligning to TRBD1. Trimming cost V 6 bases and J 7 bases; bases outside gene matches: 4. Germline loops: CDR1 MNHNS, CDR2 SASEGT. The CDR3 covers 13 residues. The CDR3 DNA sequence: TGTGCCAGCAGGGACAGGGGGCACGGTGAAGCTTTCTTT. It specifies CASRDRGHGEAFF.

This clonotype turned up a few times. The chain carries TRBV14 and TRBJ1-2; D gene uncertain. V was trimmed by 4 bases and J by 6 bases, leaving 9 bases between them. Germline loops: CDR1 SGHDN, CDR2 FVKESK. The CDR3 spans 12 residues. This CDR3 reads CASSRDWHGYTF. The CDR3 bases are TGTGCCAGCAGCCGCGATTGGCATGGCTACACCTTC.

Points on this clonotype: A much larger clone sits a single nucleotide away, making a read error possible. The CDR3, as DNA: TGTGCCAGTAGTCAGAGGAGCCCATCGGGGATCCAGTACTTC. Protein sequence: CASSQRSPSGIQYF. V gene TRBV19 combines with J gene TRBJ2-5, with D possibly being TRBD2 (5 bases). Germline V lookup: CDR1 LNHDA, CDR2 SQIVND (reference sequence). The CDR3 spans 14 residues. Trimming took 5 bases from V and 10 from J, leaving 20 bases between them.

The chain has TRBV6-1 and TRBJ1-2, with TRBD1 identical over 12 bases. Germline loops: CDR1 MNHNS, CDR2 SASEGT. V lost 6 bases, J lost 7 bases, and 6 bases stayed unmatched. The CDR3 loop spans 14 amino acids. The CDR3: CASSRGQGALGYTF. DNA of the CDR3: TGTGCCAGCAGCCGGGGACAGGGGGCGCTTGGCTACACCTTC.

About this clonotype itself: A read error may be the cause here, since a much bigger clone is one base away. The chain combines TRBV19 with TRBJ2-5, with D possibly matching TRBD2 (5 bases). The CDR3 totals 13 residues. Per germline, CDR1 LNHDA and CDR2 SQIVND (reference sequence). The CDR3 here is CASKGRPQEAQYF. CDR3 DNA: TGTGCCAGTAAAGGGAGACCCCAAGAGGCCCAGTACTTC.

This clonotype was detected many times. The DNA for the CDR3 is TGTGCCAGCACGGGAGGGGGGATCGGGGAGCTGTTTTTT. Protein: CASTGGGIGELFF. The rearrangement links TRBV27 to TRBJ2-2; 8 nucleotides match TRBD2. V shed 7 bases and J 7 bases; nucleotides not matched to a gene: 5. Germline CDR1 reads MNHEY; CDR2 reads SMNVEV (reference sequence). The CDR3 extends over 13 amino acids.

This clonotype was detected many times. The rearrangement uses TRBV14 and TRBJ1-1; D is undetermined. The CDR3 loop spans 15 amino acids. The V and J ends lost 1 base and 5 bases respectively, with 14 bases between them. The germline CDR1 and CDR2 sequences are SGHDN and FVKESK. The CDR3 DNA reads TGTGCCAGCAGCCAAGCGGAAGGGCCCTGGACTGAAGCTTTCTTT. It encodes CASSQAEGPWTEAFF. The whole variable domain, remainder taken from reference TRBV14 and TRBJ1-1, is EAGVTQFPSHSVIEKGQTVTLRCDPISGHDNLYWYRRVMGKEIKFLLHFVKESKQDESGMPNNRFLAERTGGTYSTLKVQPAELEDSGVYFCASSQAEGPWTEAFFGQGTRLTVV.